One and the same sample provided the 3 T cell receptor beta chains below, sequenced in a study of cytomegalovirus exposure and HLA in healthy donors. Some clones are missing from TCRdb's copy, which holds only in-frame ones; the method was immunoSEQ multiplex PCR. This sample has roughly 250,000 clones, with 90% found just once. Sequencing was performed on PBMCs. The receptor set was obtained from a woman aged 18-29 years in good health and CMV-seronegative.

The V gene is TRBV4-1, the J gene TRBJ2-1; D might be TRBD2 (5 bases). CDR1 is MGHRA, CDR2 YSYEKL, per germline. Trimming took off 0 bases at V and 7 bases at J, with 13 bases between the two ends. This CDR3 is built from 15 residues. Written as DNA, the CDR3 is TGCGCCAGCAGCCAAGAGATGCCCGGGAATAATGAGCAGTTCTTC. This codes for CASSQEMPGNNEQFF.

The chain couples TRBV7-3 to TRBJ1-1; D might be TRBD1 (5 bases). The CDR3 consists of 13 residues. V lost 6 bases and J lost 4, with 12 bases in between. Per germline, CDR1 SGHTA and CDR2 FQGTGA. CDR3 protein: CASSRQRGTEAFF. CDR3 coding DNA: TGTGCCAGCAGTCGACAGCGGGGCACTGAAGCTTTCTTT. Looking up the rest from reference TRBV7-3 and TRBJ1-1 gives the full variable domain: GAGVSQTPSNKVTEKGKYVELRCDPISGHTALYWYRQSLGQGPEFLIYFQGTGAADDSGLPNDRFFAVRPEGSVSTLKIQRTERGDSAVYLCASSRQRGTEAFFGQGTRLTVV.

The CDR3, as DNA: TGCGCCAGCAGTATTCAAGAGACCCAGTACTTC. It encodes CASSIQETQYF. The chain combines TRBV5-1 with TRBJ2-5; unclear D gene. From germline, CDR1 is SGHRS and CDR2 YFSETQ. Trimming stripped 5 bases from V and 2 bases from J, with 4 bases between. This CDR3 is 11 amino acids long.